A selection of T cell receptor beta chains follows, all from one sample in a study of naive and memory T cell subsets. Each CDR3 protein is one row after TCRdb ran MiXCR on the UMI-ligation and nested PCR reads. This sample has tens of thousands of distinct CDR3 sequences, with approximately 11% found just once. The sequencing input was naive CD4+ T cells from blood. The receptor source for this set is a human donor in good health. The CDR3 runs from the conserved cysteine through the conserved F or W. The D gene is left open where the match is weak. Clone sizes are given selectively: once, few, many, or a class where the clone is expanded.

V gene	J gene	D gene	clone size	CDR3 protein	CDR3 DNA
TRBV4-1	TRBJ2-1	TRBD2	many	CASSFSGGYYNEQFF	TGCGCCAGCAGTTTCAGCGGGGGGTATTACAATGAGCAGTTCTTC
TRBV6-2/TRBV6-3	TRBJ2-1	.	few	CASRPTRGNEQFF	TGTGCCAGCAGACCCACGAGGGGGAATGAGCAGTTCTTC
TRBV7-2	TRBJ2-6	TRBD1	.	CASSSGQGDAGANVLTF	TGTGCCAGCAGCTCTGGACAGGGGGATGCTGGGGCCAACGTCCTGACTTTC
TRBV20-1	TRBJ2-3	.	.	CSARDWSRDPRYPQYF	TGCAGTGCTAGAGATTGGTCGCGGGATCCCCGGTACCCGCAGTATTTT
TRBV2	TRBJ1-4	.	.	CASRDRPKEKLFF	TGTGCCAGCAGGGACAGACCAAAGGAAAAACTGTTTTTT
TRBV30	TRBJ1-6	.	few	CAWSVRSPLHF	TGTGCCTGGAGTGTGCGGTCACCCCTCCACTTT
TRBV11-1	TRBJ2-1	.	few	CASSLKDNEQFF	TGTGCCAGCAGCTTAAAAGACAATGAGCAGTTCTTC
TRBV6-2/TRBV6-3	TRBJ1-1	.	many	CASSYSGSRNEAFF	TGTGCCAGCAGTTACTCCGGGTCACGCAATGAAGCTTTCTTT
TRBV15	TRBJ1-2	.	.	CATSRGGGYGYTF	TGTGCCACCAGCAGGGGCGGGGGCTATGGCTACACCTTC
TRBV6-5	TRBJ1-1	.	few	CASSYSRRVYTEAFF	TGTGCCAGCAGTTACTCGAGACGGGTGTACACTGAAGCTTTCTTT
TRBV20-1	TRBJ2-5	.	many	CSQGQTQETQYF	TGCAGTCAAGGACAGACACAAGAGACCCAGTACTTC
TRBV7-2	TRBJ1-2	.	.	CASSLVFRQNYGYTF	TGTGCCAGCAGCTTAGTGTTCCGGCAGAACTATGGCTACACCTTC
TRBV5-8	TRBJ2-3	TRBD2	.	CASSLEMLASGSWRSTDTQYF	TGTGCCAGCAGCTTGGAGATGCTGGCTAGCGGGAGCTGGAGAAGCACAGATACGCAGTATTTT
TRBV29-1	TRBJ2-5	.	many	CSVGSGQETQYF	TGCAGCGTTGGGTCAGGCCAAGAGACCCAGTACTTC
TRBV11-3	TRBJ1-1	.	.	CASRSGWGTEAFF	TGTGCCAGCAGATCTGGCTGGGGAACTGAAGCTTTCTTT
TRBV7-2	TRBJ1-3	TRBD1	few	CASSPQGAISGNTIYF	TGTGCCAGCAGCCCACAGGGGGCCATCTCTGGAAACACCATATATTTT
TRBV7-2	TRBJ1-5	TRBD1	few	CASSLGQGISNQPQHF	TGTGCCAGCAGCTTAGGACAGGGGATTAGCAATCAGCCCCAGCATTTT
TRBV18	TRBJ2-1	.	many	CASSPLAGPYNEQFF	TGTGCCAGCTCACCACTGGCGGGACCCTACAATGAGCAGTTCTTC
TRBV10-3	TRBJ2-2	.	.	CAISESVVNTGELFF	TGTGCCATCAGTGAGTCGGTAGTTAACACCGGGGAGCTGTTTTTT
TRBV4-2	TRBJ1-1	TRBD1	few	CASSQGQGAWGTEAFF	TGTGCCAGCAGCCAAGGACAGGGGGCTTGGGGCACTGAAGCTTTCTTT
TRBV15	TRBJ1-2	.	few	CATSRDLSYGYTF	TGTGCCACCAGCAGAGATCTCAGCTATGGCTACACCTTC
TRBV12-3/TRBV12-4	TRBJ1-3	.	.	CASSPEKISGNTIYF	TGTGCCAGCAGTCCAGAAAAGATTTCGGGAAACACCATATATTTT
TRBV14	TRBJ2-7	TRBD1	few	CASSQDPDRIYEQYF	TGTGCCAGCAGCCAAGACCCGGACAGGATCTACGAGCAGTACTTC
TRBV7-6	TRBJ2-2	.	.	CASQYREFGELFF	TGTGCCAGCCAGTATCGGGAATTCGGGGAGCTGTTTTTT
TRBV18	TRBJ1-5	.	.	CASSPRSTDSNQPQHF	TGTGCCAGCTCACCAAGATCGACAGATAGCAATCAGCCCCAGCATTTT
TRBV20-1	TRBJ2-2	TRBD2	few	CSARAGGSNTGELFF	TGCAGTGCTAGAGCGGGGGGTTCGAACACCGGGGAGCTGTTTTTT
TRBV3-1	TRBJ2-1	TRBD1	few	CASSQFGTGGNEQFF	TGTGCCAGCAGCCAATTTGGGACAGGGGGCAATGAGCAGTTCTTC
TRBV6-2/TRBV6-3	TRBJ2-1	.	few	CASSPRTGIYNEQFF	TGTGCCAGCAGCCCCCGGACCGGAATATACAATGAGCAGTTCTTC
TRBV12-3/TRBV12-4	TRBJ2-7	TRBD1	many	CASSSNRGDFYEQYF	TGTGCCAGCAGTTCGAACAGGGGGGACTTCTACGAGCAGTACTTC
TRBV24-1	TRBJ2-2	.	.	CATSANPTETGELFF	TGTGCCACCAGTGCTAACCCGACAGAGACCGGGGAGCTGTTTTTT
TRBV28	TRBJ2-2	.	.	CASVPPRQGRPGELFF	TGTGCCAGCGTCCCCCCCCGGCAGGGGCGTCCCGGGGAGCTGTTTTTT
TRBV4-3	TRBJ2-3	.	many	CASSQAQNTDTQYF	TGCGCCAGCAGCCAGGCACAGAACACAGATACGCAGTATTTT
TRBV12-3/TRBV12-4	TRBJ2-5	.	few	CASRGQGKETQYF	TGTGCCAGCAGGGGCCAGGGAAAAGAGACCCAGTACTTC
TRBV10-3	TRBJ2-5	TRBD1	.	CAISEPDRGPETQYF	TGTGCCATCAGTGAGCCGGACAGGGGGCCAGAGACCCAGTACTTC
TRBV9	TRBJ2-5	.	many	CASSSLQETQYF	TGTGCCAGCAGCTCCTTACAAGAGACCCAGTACTTC
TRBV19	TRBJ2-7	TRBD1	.	CASSIVFRTGKPYEQYF	TGTGCCAGTAGTATAGTGTTTCGGACAGGCAAACCCTACGAGCAGTACTTC
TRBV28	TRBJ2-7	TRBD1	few	CASSPALGDSYEQYF	TGTGCCAGCAGCCCGGCCCTCGGGGACAGCTACGAGCAGTACTTC
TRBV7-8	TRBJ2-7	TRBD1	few	CASSPDRGEGEQYF	TGTGCCAGCAGCCCGGACAGGGGAGAGGGCGAGCAGTACTTC
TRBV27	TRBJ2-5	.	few	CASSLFVGQETQYF	TGTGCCAGCAGTTTATTCGTCGGACAAGAGACCCAGTACTTC
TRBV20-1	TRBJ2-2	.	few	CSASSVLGELFF	TGCAGTGCTAGTTCTGTACTCGGGGAGCTGTTTTTT
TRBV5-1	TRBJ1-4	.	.	CASSLEGRKEEKLFF	TGCGCCAGCAGCTTGGAGGGCAGGAAGGAGGAAAAACTGTTTTTT
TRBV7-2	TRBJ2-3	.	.	CASSLPGTSTDTQYF	TGTGCCAGCAGTTTACCCGGGACTAGCACAGATACGCAGTATTTT
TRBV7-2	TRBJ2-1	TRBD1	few	CASSIKTGGDEQFF	TGTGCCAGCAGCATAAAAACAGGGGGCGATGAGCAGTTCTTC
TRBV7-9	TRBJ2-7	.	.	CASSLAPYRGYEQYF	TGTGCCAGCAGCTTAGCCCCTTATAGAGGTTACGAGCAGTACTTC
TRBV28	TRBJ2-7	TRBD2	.	CASTGGGVPSPYF	TGTGCCAGTACGGGAGGGGGGGTCCCTTCTCCTTACTTC
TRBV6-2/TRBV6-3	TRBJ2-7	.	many	CASRKPSTYEQYF	TGTGCCAGCCGGAAGCCATCCACCTACGAGCAGTACTTC
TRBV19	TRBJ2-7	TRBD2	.	CASRLAGSLDEQYF	TGTGCCAGTAGACTAGCGGGAAGCCTCGACGAGCAGTACTTC
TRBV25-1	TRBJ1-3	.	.	CASSDALTVSGNTIYF	TGTGCCAGCAGTGACGCCCTGACGGTCTCTGGAAACACCATATATTTT
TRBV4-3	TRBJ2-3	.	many	CASSPWGRAGAPSSTDTQYF	TGCGCCAGCAGCCCATGGGGTAGGGCAGGGGCCCCGAGCTCCACAGATACGCAGTATTTT
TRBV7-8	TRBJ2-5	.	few	CASSFKRKETQYF	TGTGCCAGCAGCTTTAAGCGGAAAGAGACCCAGTACTTC
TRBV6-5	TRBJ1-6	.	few	CASGSSYNSPLHF	TGTGCCAGCGGGAGCTCCTATAATTCACCCCTCCACTTT
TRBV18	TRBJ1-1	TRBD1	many	CASSLQGARNTEAFF	TGTGCCAGCTCACTTCAGGGGGCGCGGAACACTGAAGCTTTCTTT
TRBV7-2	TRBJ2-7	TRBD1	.	CASAIAGTGTAQGSEQYF	TGTGCCAGCGCGATTGCCGGGACAGGGACTGCGCAAGGATCAGAGCAGTACTTC
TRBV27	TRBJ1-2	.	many	CASSRLGGYGYTF	TGTGCCAGCAGCCGCTTGGGGGGCTATGGCTACACCTTC
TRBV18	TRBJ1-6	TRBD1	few	CASSPLPDRGNSPLHF	TGTGCCAGCTCACCACTCCCAGACAGGGGTAATTCACCCCTCCACTTT
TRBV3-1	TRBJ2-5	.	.	CASSRPLGLTGTQETQYF	TGTGCCAGCAGCCGGCCCCTGGGACTTACAGGGACCCAAGAGACCCAGTACTTC
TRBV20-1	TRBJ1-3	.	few	CSARISSGNTIYF	TGCAGTGCTAGGATTAGCTCTGGAAACACCATATATTTT
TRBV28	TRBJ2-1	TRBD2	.	CASSLRTSRQFF	TGTGCCAGCAGTTTAAGGACTAGTAGGCAGTTCTTC
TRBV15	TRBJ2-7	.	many	CATSKGIPSSYEQYF	TGTGCCACCAGCAAGGGCATCCCAAGCTCCTACGAGCAGTACTTC